The clone carrying this T cell receptor (beta chain) was seen a handful of times. The antigen remains unidentified. Treatment in this sample: roughly ten-day PBMC culture with coronavirus spike peptide pools or control peptides (ViraFEST assay). Per-well cultures of some 2 million PBMCs received around 9.9 IU/ml IL-2 and around 10 ug/ml peptide pools. This entry comes from a study of vaccination and CD4 T cells after COVID-19. The assay that was used to sequence DNA from cultured CD4+ T cells was the Oncomine TCR Beta short-read assay. TCRdb used MiXCR to reprocess the PCR reads, holding one entry per CDR3 protein. This sample yields over 12,000 distinct CDR3 sequences, of which around 40% are seen a single time; 17% belongs to the top ten. Trimming pared 6 bases from V and 2 bases from J, leaving 3 bases between. Germline V CDR1 and CDR2: DFQATT, SNEGSKA (reference sequence). The CDR3 spans 10 residues.

Sequenced input: cultured CD4+ T cells from blood. The TCR originated in a human donor with COVID-19. The rearrangement uses TRBV20-1 and TRBJ2-3; D gene uncertain. The DNA for the CDR3 is TGCAGTGCCAACACAGATACGCAGTATTTT. It encodes CSANTDTQYF.